The 22 T cell receptor beta chains below all came from one sample that was sequenced in a study of siplizumab effects on memory and regulatory T cells. Sequencing was performed with immunoSEQ multiplex PCR; in TCRdb, only in-frame clones are kept and a portion is missing. The sample contains 65,000 to 70,000 clones, around 90% of which appear only once. Sequenced input: Tregs sorted from blood. These receptors all come from a human donor in good health.

The chain is built from TRBV11-1 and TRBJ2-5; TRBD2 might be the D (5 bases). Germline lookup yields CDR1 SGHAT and CDR2 FQDESV (reference sequence). V lost 4 bases and J lost 0, with 15 bases in between. The CDR3 is 16 amino acids. The CDR3 reads CASSSGFSWYQETQYF. CDR3 DNA: TGTGCCAGCAGCTCGGGATTTTCTTGGTACCAAGAGACCCAGTACTTC.

The rearrangement links TRBV28 to TRBJ2-5, with 7 bases matching TRBD2. The J call could be wrong; TRBJ2-7 is a better fit for the DNA end. The length of the CDR3 is 14 residues. Per germline, CDR1 MDHEN and CDR2 SYDVKM. The CDR3 DNA sequence: TGTGCCAGCCGCCCCAGCGGGGATACCTACGAGCAGTACTTC. Translated, it gives CASRPSGDTYEQYF.

The J gene is TRBJ2-5, the V gene TRBV18; perhaps TRBD2 as D (5 bases). The CDR3 loop spans 16 amino acids. The germline V gene has CDR1 KGHSH and CDR2 LQKENI. With 6 bases removed from V and 2 bases from J, the gap between germline ends came to 19 bases. The DNA of the CDR3 is TGTGCCAGCTCCCTACGGGTGCGAGGACTGCAAGAGACCCAGTACTTC. Translating it yields CASSLRVRGLQETQYF.

The V gene is TRBV6-5, the J gene TRBJ1-2; tentatively, D is TRBD1 (5 bases). This CDR3 is built from 14 residues. Germline V gene sequence: CDR1 MNHEY, CDR2 SVGAGI. Trimming left V 2 bases short and J 8 bases short, with 15 bases between. The CDR3 spells CASSYASGLRGYTF. The CDR3 coding sequence is TGTGCCAGCAGTTACGCGTCGGGACTTAGAGGCTACACCTTC.

V gene TRBV5-6 combines with J gene TRBJ1-2; D remains unclear. Trimming removed 0 bases at V and 8 bases at J, with 8 bases between. Germline V gives CDR1 SGHDT, CDR2 YYEEEE. The CDR3 contains 12 residues. CDR3 region: CASSLVSIGYTF. Here the CDR3 DNA reads TGTGCCAGCAGCTTGGTTTCTATAGGCTACACCTTC.

The chain links TRBV29-1 to TRBJ2-3; no firm D call. Germline V gene lookup returns CDR1 SQVTM and CDR2 ANQGSEA. V was cut by 1 base and J by 4 bases, with 6 bases left in between. The CDR3 is 12 residues long. The CDR3 nucleotides read TGCAGCGTTGAAGTCCTATCAGATACGCAGTATTTT. Translated: CSVEVLSDTQYF.

The rearrangement links TRBV12-5 to TRBJ1-3; D ambiguous. The CDR3 sequence is 11 residues long. Germline V gene lookup returns CDR1 LGHNT and CDR2 FRNRAP. The V end lost 3 bases, the J end lost 8 bases, and 5 bases lay between the germline ends. CDR3 bases: TGTGCTAGTGGTTTTGCGCACACCATATATTTT. It is translated as CASGFAHTIYF. The full variable domain, with the rest looked up from reference TRBV12-5 and TRBJ1-3, is DARVTQTPRHKVTEMGQEVTMRCQPILGHNTVFWYRQTMMQGLELLAYFRNRAPLDDSGMPKDRFSAEMPDATLATLKIQPSEPRDSAVYFCASGFAHTIYFGEGSWLTVV.

CDR3 sequence (DNA): TGTGCCAGCAGCCGGAATCAGTTGGCAGCTTTCTTT. Its translation: CASSRNQLAAFF. The chain employs TRBV7-2 and TRBJ1-1, with D unclear. The CDR3 has 12 residues. Germline values: CDR1 SGHTA, CDR2 FQGNSA. V lost 5 bases and J 10 bases, leaving 14 bases between the germline ends.

This rearrangement joins TRBV9 to TRBJ2-1, with TRBD1 matching over 7 bases. This CDR3 has 13 residues. Trimming at V came to 0 bases and at J to 6 bases, leaving 0 bases not matched to a gene. CDR1 is SGDLS and CDR2 is YYNGEE in the germline V gene. CDR3 protein: CASSVGQGNEQFF. CDR3 nucleotides: TGTGCCAGCAGCGTAGGACAGGGCAATGAGCAGTTCTTC.

This chain uses TRBV4-1 with TRBJ1-2, with D unclear. CDR3 length: 15 residues. Germline assignment: CDR1 MGHRA and CDR2 YSYEKL. The V and J ends lost 0 bases and 2 bases respectively, with 10 bases between them. CDR3 in DNA: TGCGCCAGCAGCCAAGATTACAGCCTAAACTATGGCTACACCTTC. Protein product: CASSQDYSLNYGYTF.

The CDR3 sequence: CASSVGDSPYNEQFF. The CDR3 DNA reads TGCGCCAGCAGCGTCGGGGACAGCCCTTACAATGAGCAGTTCTTC. The chain carries TRBV5-1 and TRBJ2-1; TRBD1 aligns across 7 bases. Germline CDR1 and CDR2: SGHRS and YFSETQ. CDR3 length: 15 amino acids. With 4 bases clipped from V and 4 bases from J, the junction kept 8 bases outside the gene matches. Variable domain in full (rest from reference TRBV5-1 and TRBJ2-1): KAGVTQTPRYLIKTRGQQVTLSCSPISGHRSVSWYQQTPGQGLQFLFEYFSETQRNKGNFPGRFSGRQFSNSRSEMNVSTLELGDSALYLCASSVGDSPYNEQFFGPGTRLTVL.

V gene TRBV18 combines with J gene TRBJ2-5; D remains ambiguous. Germline CDR1 KGHSH, CDR2 LQKENI. V was clipped by 4 bases and J by 5 bases, with 11 bases between them. This CDR3 contains 13 residues. The CDR3: CASSLGRRETQYF. The CDR3 region has the DNA TGTGCCAGCTCACTCGGCAGAAGGGAGACCCAGTACTTC.

The chain couples TRBV7-2 to TRBJ2-2; 11 bases agree with TRBD2. The CDR3 is 18 amino acids. Trimming at V came to 4 bases and at J to 2 bases, leaving 9 bases not matched to a gene. Germline CDR1 SGHTA, CDR2 FQGNSA. CDR3 DNA: TGTGCCAGCAGCTCTCAACTAGCGGGAGAAACAAACACCGGGGAGCTGTTTTTT. Its protein product is CASSSQLAGETNTGELFF.

The chain carries TRBV7-3 and TRBJ2-5, with 11 nucleotides matching TRBD2. V gave up 4 bases and J gave up 0 bases; unmatched junction bases: 4. CDR3 size: 16 residues. Germline CDR1 and CDR2: SGHTA and FQGTGA. The CDR3 nucleotides read TGTGCCAGCAGCTCCGGGACTAGCGGTGACCAAGAGACCCAGTACTTC. Its protein product is CASSSGTSGDQETQYF.

This clone has just a few counts. This sequence joins TRBV6-1 and TRBJ1-1; TRBD1 is a possible D gene (6 bases). V shed 5 bases and J shed 6 bases, with 7 bases lying between them. The CDR3 sequence is 11 residues long. CDR1 MNHNS and CDR2 SASEGT come from the germline V gene. CDR3 amino acids: CASSRQAEAFF. In DNA form, the CDR3 reads TGTGCCAGCAGTCGACAGGCTGAAGCTTTCTTT.

The V and J genes are TRBV5-1 and TRBJ2-3, with D uncertain. CDR1 and CDR2 from the germline V gene are SGHRS and YFSETQ. Between the trimmed V and J ends, which lost 4 bases and 3 bases, there was a span of 9 bases. The CDR3 length is 13 residues. The CDR3 spells CASSTPRTDTQYF. The CDR3 nucleotides are TGCGCCAGCAGCACCCCACGTACAGATACGCAGTATTTT.

V and J are TRBV11-3 and TRBJ1-6, with D uncertain. The ends were cut back, 4 bases at V and 14 bases at J, with 12 bases in the middle. The CDR3 extends over 12 amino acids. The germline V gene encodes CDR1 SGHNT and CDR2 YENEEA. The CDR3 DNA reads TGTGCCAGCAGCTCCGAACGATTTACCCTCCACTTT. Translating gives CASSSERFTLHF.

This clone was recorded only once. The V call is TRBV7-9, the J call TRBJ1-6; D is perhaps TRBD1 (5 bases). Germline V gives CDR1 SEHNR, CDR2 FQNEAQ (reference sequence). The V and J ends lost 4 bases and 6 bases respectively, with 13 bases between them. CDR3 length: 15 amino acids. In DNA form, the CDR3 reads TGTGCCAGCAGCTCGGCGGGGGGAACTAATTCACCCCTCCACTTT. It is translated as CASSSAGGTNSPLHF.

The chain combines TRBV28 with TRBJ1-2, with a tentative D call TRBD1 (5 bases). This CDR3 is built from 14 residues. CDR1 and CDR2 from the germline V gene are MDHEN and SYDVKM. The V end was cut by 6 bases, the J end by 0 bases, with 11 bases between. CDR3 region: CASRSQGANYGYTF. The CDR3 DNA reads as TGTGCCAGCAGGAGTCAGGGTGCTAACTATGGCTACACCTTC.

V usage is TRBV28 and J usage is TRBJ2-3; 8 bases align to TRBD2. Germline V gene lookup returns CDR1 MDHEN and CDR2 SYDVKM. After removal of 3 bases from V and 5 bases from J, the junction contained 16 bases not matched to a gene. This CDR3 contains 18 residues. CDR3 protein: CASSLPSGSGALKDTQYF. In nucleotides, the CDR3 is TGTGCCAGCAGTTTGCCTAGCGGGTCTGGGGCTCTTAAAGATACGCAGTATTTT.

The rearrangement uses TRBV15 and TRBJ2-7; D unclear. Trimming cost V 0 bases and J 3 bases, with 15 bases left between them. CDR3 size: 16 residues. Germline CDR1 and CDR2: LNHNV and YYDKDF (reference sequence). CDR3 DNA sequence: TGTGCCACCAGCAGAGATCGAGGCAGCTCTTTCTACGAGCAGTACTTC. It is translated as CATSRDRGSSFYEQYF.

The V gene is TRBV6-1, the J gene TRBJ2-7; 7 nucleotides match TRBD1. Looked up from germline, CDR1 is MNHNS and CDR2 is SASEGT. With 5 bases clipped from V and 6 bases from J, the junction kept 19 bases outside the gene matches. The CDR3 is 17 residues long. The CDR3 coding sequence is TGTGCCAGCAGTAAAGTCCCGTCCGGGACAGAGCTCGGCGAGCAGTACTTC. This encodes CASSKVPSGTELGEQYF.